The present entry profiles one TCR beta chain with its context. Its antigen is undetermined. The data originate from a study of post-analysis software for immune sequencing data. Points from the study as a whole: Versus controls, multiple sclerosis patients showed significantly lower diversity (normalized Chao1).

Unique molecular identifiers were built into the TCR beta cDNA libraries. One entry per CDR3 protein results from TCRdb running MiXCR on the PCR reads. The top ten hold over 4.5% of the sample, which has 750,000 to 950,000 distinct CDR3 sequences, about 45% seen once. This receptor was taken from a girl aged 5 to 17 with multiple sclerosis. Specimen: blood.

CDR3 sequence: CASSQQEGNTEAFF. The CDR3 bases are TGTGCCAGCAGCCAACAGGAGGGGAACACTGAAGCTTTCTTT. The chain carries TRBV3-1 and TRBJ1-1, with no clear D. Trimming removed 2 bases from V and 1 base from J, with 8 bases in between. The CDR3 has 14 residues. Germline CDR1 reads LGHDT; CDR2 reads YNNKEL (reference sequence).